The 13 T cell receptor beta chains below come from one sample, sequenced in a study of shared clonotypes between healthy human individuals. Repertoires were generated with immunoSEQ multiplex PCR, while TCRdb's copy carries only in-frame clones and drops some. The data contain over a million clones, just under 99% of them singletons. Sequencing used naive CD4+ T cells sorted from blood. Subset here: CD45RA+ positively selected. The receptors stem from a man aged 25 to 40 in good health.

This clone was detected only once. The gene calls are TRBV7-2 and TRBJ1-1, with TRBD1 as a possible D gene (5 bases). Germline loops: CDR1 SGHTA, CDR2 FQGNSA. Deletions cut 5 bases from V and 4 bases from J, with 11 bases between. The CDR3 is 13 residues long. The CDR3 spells CASSRVGTTEAFF. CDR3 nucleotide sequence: TGTGCCAGCAGCCGCGTGGGGACCACTGAAGCTTTCTTT.

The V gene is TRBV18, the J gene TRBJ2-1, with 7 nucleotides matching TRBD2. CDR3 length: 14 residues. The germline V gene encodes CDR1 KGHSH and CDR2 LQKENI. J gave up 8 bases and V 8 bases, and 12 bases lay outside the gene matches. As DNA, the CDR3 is TGTGCCAGCCAACTAGCGATGCCGGGCGATGAGCAGTTCTTC. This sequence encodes CASQLAMPGDEQFF.

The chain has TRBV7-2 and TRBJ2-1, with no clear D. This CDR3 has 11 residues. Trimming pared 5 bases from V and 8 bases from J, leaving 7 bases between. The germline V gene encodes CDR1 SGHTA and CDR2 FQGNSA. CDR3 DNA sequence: TGTGCCAGCAGCAACTTCCATGAGCAGTTCTTC. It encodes CASSNFHEQFF.

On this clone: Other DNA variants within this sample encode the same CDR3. In DNA, the CDR3 is TGTGCCAGCAGCCGTAGCGGTAGCTCCTACAATGAGCAGTTCTTC. Translation: CASSRSGSSYNEQFF. The chain uses TRBV11-3 and TRBJ2-1; possibly TRBD2 for D (6 bases). Per the germline V gene, CDR1 is SGHNT and CDR2 is YENEEA. Trimming removed 5 bases from V and 0 bases from J, with 11 bases in between. The CDR3 has 15 residues.

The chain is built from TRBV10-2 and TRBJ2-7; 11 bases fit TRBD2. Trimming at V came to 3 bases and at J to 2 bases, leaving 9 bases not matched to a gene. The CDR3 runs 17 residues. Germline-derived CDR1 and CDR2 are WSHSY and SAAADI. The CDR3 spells CASSDPTTSGVTYEQYF. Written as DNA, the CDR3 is TGCGCCAGCAGTGATCCGACGACTAGCGGGGTGACCTACGAGCAGTACTTC.

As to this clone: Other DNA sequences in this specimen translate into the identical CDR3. In DNA, the CDR3 is TGTGCCAGCTCACCCGGGGTCCGCACAGATACGCAGTATTTT. Translation gives CASSPGVRTDTQYF. This rearrangement joins TRBV18 to TRBJ2-3; the D gene is possibly TRBD2 (5 bases). Trimming took 3 bases from V and 1 from J, leaving 8 bases between them. Germline-derived CDR1 and CDR2 are KGHSH and LQKENI. This CDR3 is built from 14 residues. Full variable domain (missing parts from reference TRBV18 and TRBJ2-3): NAGVMQNPRHLVRRRGQEARLRCSPMKGHSHVYWYRQLPEEGLKFMVYLQKENIIDESGMPKERFSAEFPKEGPSILRIQQVVRGDSAAYFCASSPGVRTDTQYFGPGTRLTVL.

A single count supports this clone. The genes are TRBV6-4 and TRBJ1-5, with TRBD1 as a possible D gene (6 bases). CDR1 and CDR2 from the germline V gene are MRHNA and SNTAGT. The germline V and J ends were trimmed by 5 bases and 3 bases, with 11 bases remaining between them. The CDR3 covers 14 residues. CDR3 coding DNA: TGTGCCAGCAGTACCACAGGGAACAATCAGCCCCAGCATTTT. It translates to CASSTTGNNQPQHF.

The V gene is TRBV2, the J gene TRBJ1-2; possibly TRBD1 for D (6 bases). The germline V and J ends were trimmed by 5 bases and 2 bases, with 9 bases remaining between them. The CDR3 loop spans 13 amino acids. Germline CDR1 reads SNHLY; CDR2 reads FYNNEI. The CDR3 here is CASSTQGNYGYTF. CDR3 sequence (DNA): TGTGCCAGCAGTACTCAGGGGAACTATGGCTACACCTTC.

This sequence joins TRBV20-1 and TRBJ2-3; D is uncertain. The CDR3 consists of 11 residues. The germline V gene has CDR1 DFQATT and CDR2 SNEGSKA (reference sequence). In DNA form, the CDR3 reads TGCGTGGGCGGAGCCCCAGATACGCAGTATTTT. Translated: CVGGAPDTQYF.

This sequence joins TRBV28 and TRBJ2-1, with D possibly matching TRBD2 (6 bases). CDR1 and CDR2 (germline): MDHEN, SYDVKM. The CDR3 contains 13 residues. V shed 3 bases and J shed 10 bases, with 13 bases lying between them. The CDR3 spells CASSFSGVGEQFF. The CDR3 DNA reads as TGTGCCAGCAGTTTTTCGGGAGTGGGGGAGCAGTTCTTC.

DNA for the CDR3: TGTGCCAGCAGTATGGACAGGGGCCTATACGAGCAGTACTTC. It specifies CASSMDRGLYEQYF. V and J are TRBV2 and TRBJ2-7, with 9 bases identical to TRBD1. CDR1 is SNHLY, CDR2 FYNNEI, per germline. Germline trimming cut 5 bases from V and 4 bases from J; bases unmatched to any gene: 6. This CDR3 contains 14 residues.

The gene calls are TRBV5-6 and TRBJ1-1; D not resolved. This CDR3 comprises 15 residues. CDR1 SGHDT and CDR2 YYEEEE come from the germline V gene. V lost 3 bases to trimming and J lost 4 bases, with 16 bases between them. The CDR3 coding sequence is TGTGCCAGCAGCTCCCCCGGACCTAGGAGCACTGAAGCTTTCTTT. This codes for CASSSPGPRSTEAFF.

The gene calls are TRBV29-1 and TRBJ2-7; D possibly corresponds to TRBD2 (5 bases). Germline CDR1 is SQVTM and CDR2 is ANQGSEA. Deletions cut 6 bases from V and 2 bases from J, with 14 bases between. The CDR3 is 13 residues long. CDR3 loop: CSVRLAGTYEQYF. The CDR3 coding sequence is TGCAGCGTCCGCTTGGCGGGTACCTACGAGCAGTACTTC.